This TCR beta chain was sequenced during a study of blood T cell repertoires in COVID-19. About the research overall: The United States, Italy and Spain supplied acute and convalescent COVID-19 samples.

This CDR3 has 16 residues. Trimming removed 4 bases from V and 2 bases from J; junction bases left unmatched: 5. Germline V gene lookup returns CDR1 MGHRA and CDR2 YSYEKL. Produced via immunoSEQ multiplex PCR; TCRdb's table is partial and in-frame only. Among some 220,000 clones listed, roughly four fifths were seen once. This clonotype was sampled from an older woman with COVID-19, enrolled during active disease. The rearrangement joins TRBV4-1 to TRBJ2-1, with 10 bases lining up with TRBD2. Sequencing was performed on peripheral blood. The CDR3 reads CASSLFTSGAYNEQFF. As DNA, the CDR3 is TGCGCCAGCAGCCTGTTCACTAGCGGGGCCTACAATGAGCAGTTCTTC.